The rows below give T cell receptor beta chains drawn from one sample of a study of CXCR4 blockade with PD-1 therapy in pancreatic cancer. Clones were sequenced by immunoSEQ multiplex PCR, and TCRdb holds only the in-frame ones, with some missing. The sample has about 2,000 clones; less than 65% are singletons. Sequencing was carried out using tumor tissue. These receptors originate from a human donor with pancreatic ductal adenocarcinoma. CDR3s include the opening cysteine and the closing phenylalanine or tryptophan. The D gene is left open where the match is weak. Size values are once, few and many counts, or a class for expanded clones, and some rows have none.

v_gene	abundance	j_gene	d_gene	CDR3aa	CDR3nt
TRBV18	NA	TRBJ2-3	TRBD1	CASSPRGTGSVDTQYF	TGTGCCAGCTCACCAAGAGGGACAGGGTCGGTAGATACGCAGTATTTT
TRBV25-1	few	TRBJ1-6	NA	CASSDSNSPLHF	TGTGCCAGCAGTGACTCTAATTCACCCCTCCACTTT
TRBV19	NA	TRBJ2-3	NA	CASKERAHSTDTQYF	TGTGCCAGTAAGGAGCGGGCTCACAGCACAGATACGCAGTATTTT
TRBV19	NA	TRBJ2-1	NA	CASSKRYDEQFF	TGTGCCAGTAGTAAGAGGTACGATGAGCAGTTCTTC
TRBV11-3	NA	TRBJ1-4	TRBD1	CASSHPGGGLPPTNEKLFF	TGTGCCAGCAGCCATCCAGGGGGGGGGCTCCCACCAACTAATGAAAAACTGTTTTTT
TRBV19	few	TRBJ2-2	NA	CASSIAHTGELFF	TGTGCCAGTAGTATAGCCCACACCGGGGAGCTGTTTTTT
TRBV6-8	few	TRBJ2-1	TRBD1	CASSNPGQGNLLFF	TGTGCCAGCAGTAACCCGGGACAGGGGAATCTTCTGTTCTTC
TRBV19	NA	TRBJ1-2	NA	CATTQGFYGYTF	TGTGCCACCACACAGGGATTCTATGGCTACACCTTC
TRBV30	NA	TRBJ1-1	NA	CAWRQLGGNTEAFF	TGTGCCTGGAGACAATTAGGAGGGAACACTGAAGCTTTCTTT
TRBV5-1	NA	TRBJ2-5	TRBD1	CASRRILQGARETQYF	TGCGCCAGCAGGAGGATCCTACAGGGGGCGCGTGAGACCCAGTACTTC
TRBV28	NA	TRBJ2-7	NA	CASNQRAYEQYF	TGTGCCAGCAACCAGCGGGCCTACGAGCAGTACTTC
TRBV18	NA	TRBJ2-7	NA	CASSPPSGSYEQYF	TGTGCCAGCTCACCACCGTCGGGCTCCTACGAGCAGTACTTC
TRBV6-8	NA	TRBJ1-3	NA	CASSFRGEGQTSGNTIYF	TGTGCCAGCAGTTTCCGAGGCGAAGGGCAAACCTCTGGAAACACCATATATTTT
TRBV9	NA	TRBJ1-4	NA	CASKDRSWEKLFF	TGTGCCAGCAAAGACCGGAGCTGGGAAAAACTGTTTTTT
TRBV28	NA	TRBJ2-5	NA	CASSLSWGLETQYF	TGTGCCAGCAGTTTATCATGGGGGTTGGAGACCCAGTACTTC
TRBV2	few	TRBJ1-1	NA	CASSEARGLRGIIEAFF	TGTGCCAGCAGTGAAGCGCGGGGTCTTCGAGGGATCATTGAAGCTTTCTTT
TRBV29-1	NA	TRBJ2-3	TRBD2	CSARSGGRTDTQYF	TGCAGCGCCCGGAGCGGGGGGCGTACAGATACGCAGTATTTT
TRBV11-3	once	TRBJ2-2	TRBD1	CASSNYLDRLNTGELFF	TGTGCCAGCAGTAACTACCTGGACAGGCTGAACACCGGGGAGCTGTTTTTT
TRBV9	few	TRBJ2-7	TRBD1	CASSRGQFLGYEQYF	TGTGCCAGCAGTCGGGGACAGTTCCTCGGGTACGAGCAGTACTTC
TRBV14	NA	TRBJ2-1	NA	CASSQARRAGEQFF	TGTGCCAGCAGCCAAGCACGGCGGGCTGGTGAGCAGTTCTTC
TRBV6-8	NA	TRBJ1-6	NA	CASSYSGPPLHF	TGTGCCAGCAGTTACTCAGGGCCACCCCTCCACTTT
TRBV9	NA	TRBJ2-5	NA	CASSVGRDSSPRAQYF	TGTGCCAGCAGCGTAGGTAGGGACTCTTCCCCGCGGGCCCAGTACTTC
TRBV28	NA	TRBJ2-5	NA	CASSTSLGGQETQYF	TGTGCCAGCAGCACCTCCTTAGGGGGGCAAGAGACCCAGTACTTC
TRBV29-1	NA	TRBJ1-2	TRBD1	CSVLGGQDYGYTF	TGCAGCGTTTTGGGGGGACAGGACTATGGCTACACCTTC
TRBV6-8	NA	TRBJ2-3	NA	CASSDSQGTTDTQYF	TGTGCCAGCAGTGACTCTCAGGGGACCACAGATACGCAGTATTTT
TRBV11-3	once	TRBJ2-1	TRBD2	CASSVSGGLTYDEQFF	TGTGCCAGCAGCGTTAGCGGGGGGCTAACCTACGATGAGCAGTTCTTC
TRBV30	NA	TRBJ1-1	NA	CAWSPGNTEAFF	TGTGCCTGGAGTCCAGGGAACACTGAAGCTTTCTTT
TRBV28	NA	TRBJ1-6	NA	CASSPIPRYSPLHF	TGTGCCAGCAGTCCTATTCCCCGGTACTCACCCCTCCACTTT
TRBV30	NA	TRBJ1-3	NA	CAWSVSSGNTIYF	TGTGCCTGGAGTGTGTCCTCTGGAAACACCATATATTTT
TRBV28	few	TRBJ1-1	NA	CASSVGSVEAFF	TGTGCCAGCAGTGTGGGCAGCGTTGAAGCTTTCTTT
TRBV19	NA	TRBJ2-1	TRBD1	CARGTGGGDEQFF	TGTGCCCGGGGGACAGGGGGCGGCGATGAGCAGTTCTTC
TRBV19	NA	TRBJ2-5	NA	CASSTPTGETQYF	TGTGCCAGTAGTACACCTACTGGGGAGACCCAGTACTTC
TRBV19	NA	TRBJ2-3	NA	CATTVGGNNPTDTQYF	TGTGCCACCACGGTTGGCGGCAACAATCCCACAGATACGCAGTATTTT
TRBV29-1	NA	TRBJ2-1	NA	CSVGGAYSEQFF	TGCAGCGTTGGGGGGGCCTATAGTGAGCAGTTCTTC
TRBV30	few	TRBJ1-5	NA	CAWSEGRRQPQHF	TGTGCCTGGAGTGAGGGACGGCGTCAGCCCCAGCATTTT
TRBV10-3	few	TRBJ2-3	NA	CAISGRAATDTQYF	TGTGCCATCAGTGGCAGGGCTGCCACAGATACGCAGTATTTT
TRBV19	NA	TRBJ2-7	TRBD2	CASSKRTSGVSYEQYF	TGTGCCAGTAGTAAGCGGACTAGCGGGGTGTCCTACGAGCAGTACTTC
TRBV15	once	TRBJ2-5	TRBD1	CATSTPGGEETQYF	TGTGCCACCAGCACTCCAGGGGGCGAAGAGACCCAGTACTTC
TRBV14	few	TRBJ1-2	NA	CASSQEQGVGGYTF	TGTGCCAGCAGCCAAGAACAGGGAGTTGGAGGCTACACCTTC
TRBV27	NA	TRBJ2-2	TRBD2	CASSLFLLAGGLTGELFF	TGTGCCAGCAGTTTATTCCTCCTAGCGGGGGGGCTCACCGGGGAGCTGTTTTTT
TRBV15	NA	TRBJ2-7	TRBD1	CATSNPGQGIQQYF	TGTGCCACCAGCAATCCGGGACAGGGAATCCAGCAGTACTTC
TRBV28	few	TRBJ2-7	NA	CASSLSTMRHEQYF	TGTGCCAGCAGTCTATCGACAATGCGACACGAGCAGTACTTC
TRBV6-8	NA	TRBJ2-1	TRBD1	CASSRDRGNEQFF	TGTGCCAGCAGCCGAGACAGGGGGAATGAGCAGTTCTTC
TRBV28	NA	TRBJ1-1	TRBD1	CASSPGLQGENTEAFF	TGTGCCAGCAGTCCCGGACTACAGGGGGAAAACACTGAAGCTTTCTTT
TRBV6-8	few	TRBJ2-3	TRBD2	CASLAGTSGGDVADTQYF	TGTGCCAGCCTGGCCGGGACTAGCGGGGGTGACGTCGCAGATACGCAGTATTTT
TRBV14	NA	TRBJ1-6	NA	CASSQEVSSPLHF	TGTGCCAGCAGCCAAGAAGTGTCTTCACCCCTCCACTTT
TRBV9	NA	TRBJ1-1	TRBD1	CASLQGDGGAFF	TGTGCCAGCCTACAGGGGGATGGAGGAGCTTTCTTT
TRBV30	few	TRBJ2-7	NA	CAWSLSDYEQYF	TGTGCCTGGAGTCTTTCAGACTACGAGCAGTACTTC
TRBV7-5	few	TRBJ1-4	NA	CASSGDRVGEKLFF	TGTGCCAGCAGCGGGGACAGGGTCGGTGAAAAACTGTTTTTT
TRBV18	NA	TRBJ2-2	NA	CASSPPMNTGELFF	TGTGCCAGCTCACCACCGATGAACACCGGGGAGCTGTTTTTT
TRBV18	large	TRBJ1-2	NA	CASSPAESMRTF	TGTGCCAGCTCACCAGCAGAGTCAATGAGGACCTTC
TRBV6-8	few	TRBJ2-2	TRBD2	CASSRLAGNTGELFF	TGTGCCAGCAGCCGGCTAGCGGGGAACACCGGGGAGCTGTTTTTT
TRBV19	NA	TRBJ2-1	TRBD1	CASSPPGQGLYNEQFF	TGTGCCAGTAGTCCTCCGGGACAGGGGCTCTACAATGAGCAGTTCTTC
TRBV9	few	TRBJ2-3	NA	CASSVVPSASDTQYF	TGTGCCAGCAGCGTAGTCCCATCCGCATCAGATACGCAGTATTTT
TRBV11-3	few	TRBJ2-4	NA	CASSLDTGWDIQYF	TGTGCCAGCAGCTTAGACACGGGGTGGGACATTCAGTACTTC
TRBV30	NA	TRBJ1-1	NA	CAWSVGSGPYTEAFF	TGTGCCTGGAGTGTAGGATCAGGTCCGTACACTGAAGCTTTCTTT
TRBV15	few	TRBJ1-1	TRBD1	CATTSGGVMNTEAFF	TGTGCCACCACCTCAGGGGGGGTCATGAACACTGAAGCTTTCTTT
TRBV19	NA	TRBJ1-5	TRBD1	CASSNRQGGGYF	TGTGCCAGTAGTAACCGACAGGGCGGGGGGTATTTT
TRBV30	NA	TRBJ1-2	NA	CAWSVGSFITGYTF	TGTGCCTGGAGTGTAGGATCTTTTATCACGGGCTACACCTTC